The clone carrying this T cell receptor beta chain has at least ten counts. This sample is drawn from a study of Graves' ophthalmopathy and Graves' hyperthyroidism. Study-level information: There was a collection of peripheral blood at initial diagnosis, before any treatment.

CAS ≥3, NOSPECS ≥4, moderate-to-severe activity and duration under 3 months marked donors with ophthalmopathy. Exclusion criteria comprised other autoimmune diseases, uncontrolled infections, pregnancy or lactation in patients. Sampling 10 ml of fresh peripheral blood provided the PBMCs. Germline-derived CDR1 and CDR2 are MNHNS and SASEGT. V lost 8 bases to trimming and J lost 0 bases, with 8 bases between them. This CDR3 comprises 13 residues. Amplification of the TCR beta CDR3 regions used RNA transcripts (as template). The library came from an HTBI-primed first-round RT-PCR and a second-round multiplex PCR. One entry per CDR3 protein results from TCRdb running MiXCR on the multiplex PCR reads. The sample yields about 480,000 distinct CDR3 sequences, 13% to 15% seen once.

The chain uses TRBV6-1 and TRBJ1-3; no definite D call. Sequencing was performed on blood. The TCR comes from a woman in her twenties or thirties with Graves' ophthalmopathy. The CDR3 sequence: CASRYGSGNTIYF. The CDR3 bases are TGTGCCAGCCGGTATGGCTCTGGAAACACCATATATTTT.